This passage covers 14 T cell receptor beta chains from one sample sequenced in a study of graft-versus-host responses after intestinal transplantation (dated by TCRdb to about 2021). These TCRs' antigens remain unknown. This sample's time point label indicates: cells obtained before transplantation from donor or recipient. Library preparation used the immunoSEQ multiplex PCR assay. TCRdb obtained this table from immuneACCESS and retained in-frame rearrangements with V and J assigned. These tables miss some clones; where compared with another copy, unresolved V genes account for less than half of the shortfall, and the remainder is unexplained. In all, the sample holds around 100,000 clones, and 80% to 95% of those were seen once. The top ten constitute approximately 1% of the sample. The specimen was unstimulated CD8+ T cells sorted from spleen or lymph node cells, collected before intestinal transplant. The receptors here all came from a human donor who received an intestinal transplant.

The chain recombines TRBV15 with TRBJ1-6, with D perhaps matching TRBD1 (6 bases). CDR1 is LNHNV, CDR2 YYDKDF, per germline (reference sequence). The CDR3 consists of 16 residues. V gave up 4 bases and J gave up 10 bases, with 20 bases separating them. CDR3 DNA: TGTGCCACCAGCATAGAACAGGGTGGTGAGGACTCACCCCTCCACTTT. Translating it yields CATSIEQGGEDSPLHF.

The chain is built from TRBV5-1 and TRBJ2-3, with D uncertain. V gave up 0 bases and J gave up 0 bases, with 14 bases separating them. The germline gives CDR1 SGHRS, CDR2 YFSETQ. CDR3 length equals 17 residues. The CDR3 DNA sequence: TGCGCCAGCAGCTTGGGGGTCAGCCTCTATAGCACAGATACGCAGTATTTT. This translates into CASSLGVSLYSTDTQYF.

Only one count was recorded for this clone. The J gene is TRBJ1-1, the V gene TRBV7-9, with D unresolved. Germline-derived CDR1 and CDR2 are SEHNR and FQNEAQ (reference sequence). The CDR3 sequence is 18 residues long. Trimming took off 0 bases at V and 2 bases at J, with 19 bases between the two ends. The CDR3 here is CASSLAVYVAGLNTEAFF. The CDR3 region has the DNA TGTGCCAGCAGCTTAGCTGTTTATGTGGCAGGCCTAAACACTGAAGCTTTCTTT.

CDR3 in DNA: TGTGCCAGCAGCGTAGGGGGTTACGGGGAGACCCAGTACTTC. Encoded protein: CASSVGGYGETQYF. This chain joins TRBV9 and TRBJ2-5; D unresolved. Looked up from germline, CDR1 is SGDLS and CDR2 is YYNGEE. Trimming removed 0 bases from V and 5 bases from J, with 11 bases in between. The CDR3 runs to 14 residues.

The chain couples TRBV5-1 to TRBJ1-1; tentative D call: TRBD1 (5 bases). CDR1 is SGHRS, CDR2 YFSETQ, per germline. The CDR3 consists of 17 residues. Trimming pared 2 bases from V and 6 bases from J, leaving 23 bases between. CDR3 DNA sequence: TGCGCCAGCAGCTTCCAGTTCCCGGGACCGGACCTCCCTGAAGCTTTCTTT. Translated: CASSFQFPGPDLPEAFF.

The chain recombines TRBV10-3 with TRBJ2-2; TRBD2 matches 9 bases. The V gene end was trimmed by 7 bases and the J gene end by 1 base; junction bases not matched to a gene: 7. The CDR3 contains 16 residues. Germline V gene sequence: CDR1 ENHRY, CDR2 SYGVKD. The CDR3 here is CAITASGVVNTGELFF. CDR3 nucleotides: TGTGCCATCACCGCTAGCGGGGTGGTGAACACCGGGGAGCTGTTTTTT.

The chain is built from TRBV7-9 and TRBJ1-5; D is undetermined. CDR3 length: 13 residues. The germline gives CDR1 SEHNR, CDR2 FQNEAQ (reference sequence). V lost 5 bases and J 4 bases, leaving 9 bases between the germline ends. CDR3 coding DNA: TGTGCCAGCAGCCCGGACTTAAATCAGCCCCAGCATTTT. Translation: CASSPDLNQPQHF.

This clone was seen only once. The chain is built from TRBV7-7 and TRBJ1-1; D perhaps matches TRBD1 (6 bases). V lost 4 bases and J lost 0, with 18 bases in between. The CDR3 is 17 residues long. Per the germline V gene, CDR1 is SSHAT and CDR2 is FNYEAQ (reference sequence). The CDR3 nucleotides read TGTGCCAGCAGCTGTAAACTGGGGGGGCCCATGAACACTGAAGCTTTCTTT. Translated: CASSCKLGGPMNTEAFF.

The genes are TRBV6-4 and TRBJ2-6; D is unclear. Germline CDR1 MRHNA, CDR2 SNTAGT. V lost 0 bases to trimming and J lost 2 bases, with 8 bases between them. The CDR3 extends over 16 amino acids. The CDR3 sequence: CASSDSTLPGANVLTF. The CDR3, as DNA: TGTGCCAGCAGTGACTCGACACTCCCTGGGGCCAACGTCCTGACTTTC.

V gene TRBV30 combines with J gene TRBJ1-1; no clear D gene. Trimming removed 6 bases from V and 1 base from J, with 12 bases in between. The CDR3 is made up of 13 amino acids. Germline loops: CDR1 GTSNPN, CDR2 SVGIG (reference sequence). This CDR3 is CACEGWGNTEAFF. The CDR3 nucleotides are TGTGCCTGTGAGGGCTGGGGGAACACTGAAGCTTTCTTT.

This sequence joins TRBV4-1 and TRBJ2-7, with D possibly matching TRBD1 (5 bases). Germline-derived CDR1 and CDR2 are MGHRA and YSYEKL. The V end lost 1 base, the J end lost 2 bases, and 12 bases lay between the germline ends. CDR3 length: 15 residues. CDR3 protein: CASSQAPDSTYEQYF. The CDR3 DNA reads TGCGCCAGCAGCCAAGCTCCCGACAGTACCTACGAGCAGTACTTC.

The chain links TRBV19 to TRBJ1-2; D unresolved. CDR3 length equals 12 residues. Germline CDR1 reads LNHDA; CDR2 reads SQIVND (reference sequence). V lost 3 bases and J 6 bases, leaving 8 bases between the germline ends. The CDR3 here is CASSIHPNGYTF. In DNA form, the CDR3 reads TGTGCCAGTAGTATTCACCCTAATGGCTACACCTTC.

J is TRBJ2-3 and V is TRBV11-2; 9 bases agree with TRBD2. The V and J ends lost 5 bases and 5 bases, in that order; junction bases with no gene match: 8. CDR3 length: 15 residues. Per germline, CDR1 SGHAT and CDR2 FQNNGV. CDR3 DNA: TGTGCCAGCAGCCCTAGCGGGGCCAGGATAGATACGCAGTATTTT. Protein sequence: CASSPSGARIDTQYF.

The V and J genes are TRBV9 and TRBJ2-1; D is uncertain. V was pared by 4 bases and J by 7 bases, with 6 bases between. Looked up from germline, CDR1 is SGDLS and CDR2 is YYNGEE. The CDR3 loop spans 11 amino acids. The CDR3 here is CASSLRNEQFF. CDR3 DNA sequence: TGTGCCAGCAGCCTCCGGAATGAGCAGTTCTTC.